The rows below give T cell receptor beta chains drawn from one sample of a study of shared clonotypes between healthy human individuals. The protocol was immunoSEQ multiplex PCR, while the TCRdb copy is restricted to in-frame clones and leaves out a portion. Among hundreds of thousands of clones, about 96% were seen once, and the ten largest hold about 0.12%. Specimen: naive CD8+ T cells sorted from blood. All receptors derive from a woman under 40 in good health. Each CDR3 is given with its conserved first and last residue. The D gene is left open where the match is weak. Only some rows state a clone size, as once, few, many or a class for expanded clones.

size: NA
D: NA
J: TRBJ2-3
V: TRBV7-8
CDR3: CASSLYGSTDTQYF
DNA: TGTGCCAGCAGCTTGTACGGGAGCACAGATACGCAGTATTTT

size: NA
D: TRBD1
J: TRBJ1-1
V: TRBV28
CDR3: CASSIYPGQGFYNTEAFF
DNA: TGTGCCAGCAGTATTTATCCGGGACAGGGGTTTTATAACACTGAAGCTTTCTTT

size: NA
D: TRBD2
J: TRBJ2-1
V: TRBV11-1
CDR3: CASSLTSGSFNEQFF
DNA: TGTGCCAGCAGCTTGACTAGCGGGAGTTTCAATGAGCAGTTCTTC

size: NA
D: TRBD2
J: TRBJ2-1
V: TRBV6-1
CDR3: CASSDPASGWRWNEQFF
DNA: TGTGCCAGCAGTGACCCTGCTAGCGGTTGGAGGTGGAATGAGCAGTTCTTC

size: NA
D: TRBD2
J: TRBJ2-7
V: TRBV5-4
CDR3: CASSFTSEKQYF
DNA: TGTGCCAGCAGCTTCACTAGCGAGAAGCAGTACTTC

size: NA
D: TRBD2
J: TRBJ2-7
V: TRBV9
CDR3: CASSVGSGSSYEQYF
DNA: TGTGCCAGCAGCGTAGGTAGCGGGAGTTCCTACGAGCAGTACTTC

size: NA
D: NA
J: TRBJ1-4
V: TRBV7-9
CDR3: CASSPHTSTRREKLFF
DNA: TGTGCCAGCAGCCCCCATACAAGCACCCGAAGGGAAAAACTGTTTTTT

size: NA
D: NA
J: TRBJ1-5
V: TRBV6-6
CDR3: CASSPQTNQPQHF
DNA: TGTGCCAGCAGTCCGCAAACCAATCAGCCCCAGCATTTT

size: once
D: NA
J: TRBJ1-2
V: TRBV27
CDR3: CASSLAFLEGNYGYTF
DNA: TGTGCCAGCAGTTTGGCCTTCTTAGAAGGGAACTATGGCTACACCTTC

size: NA
D: NA
J: TRBJ1-1
V: TRBV28
CDR3: CASTKGRWDTEAFF
DNA: TGTGCCAGCACTAAGGGCAGATGGGACACTGAAGCTTTCTTT

size: once
D: TRBD1
J: TRBJ2-7
V: TRBV7-9
CDR3: CASSLNKDRVYEQYF
DNA: TGTGCCAGCAGCTTGAATAAGGACAGGGTCTACGAGCAGTACTTC

size: once
D: NA
J: TRBJ1-5
V: TRBV6-4
CDR3: CASSDTQKNSNQPQHF
DNA: TGTGCCAGCAGTGATACCCAGAAGAATAGCAATCAGCCCCAGCATTTT

size: NA
D: NA
J: TRBJ1-1
V: TRBV11-3
CDR3: CASSLRSGAEAFF
DNA: TGTGCCAGCAGCTTAAGGTCAGGGGCTGAAGCTTTCTTT

size: NA
D: NA
J: TRBJ1-4
V: TRBV7-9
CDR3: CASSPFDEKLFF
DNA: TGTGCCAGCAGCCCCTTCGATGAAAAACTGTTTTTT

size: once
D: TRBD2
J: TRBJ2-1
V: TRBV9
CDR3: CASSATPGLAGDGQFF
DNA: TGTGCCAGCAGCGCAACGCCGGGACTAGCGGGAGATGGGCAGTTCTTC

size: NA
D: NA
J: TRBJ1-1
V: TRBV7-2
CDR3: CASTLGAGRNTEAFF
DNA: TGTGCCAGCACCCTTGGGGCAGGGCGGAACACTGAAGCTTTCTTT

size: NA
D: NA
J: TRBJ2-2
V: TRBV28
CDR3: CASSLTGNTGELFF
DNA: TGTGCCAGCAGTTTAACAGGAAACACCGGGGAGCTGTTTTTT

size: once
D: NA
J: TRBJ2-1
V: TRBV7-9
CDR3: CASSPTPTGEQFF
DNA: TGTGCCAGCAGTCCAACTCCGACGGGTGAGCAGTTCTTC

size: NA
D: TRBD2
J: TRBJ2-1
V: TRBV27
CDR3: CASSLSAGYYNEQFF
DNA: TGTGCCAGCAGTTTATCAGCGGGGTACTACAATGAGCAGTTCTTC

size: NA
D: NA
J: TRBJ1-1
V: TRBV28
CDR3: CASSFFAPTKAFF
DNA: TGTGCCAGCAGTTTTTTCGCGCCCACTAAAGCTTTCTTT

size: NA
D: NA
J: TRBJ2-7
V: TRBV28
CDR3: CASSLPISGLCKYF
DNA: TGTGCCAGCAGTTTGCCAATTTCGGGACTTTGTAAGTACTTC

size: NA
D: TRBD2
J: TRBJ2-1
V: TRBV7-9
CDR3: CASSLHPGGIYNEQFF
DNA: TGTGCCAGCAGCTTACATCCGGGAGGGATCTACAATGAGCAGTTCTTC

size: NA
D: NA
J: TRBJ1-2
V: TRBV11-2
CDR3: CASSSDGLYGYTF
DNA: TGTGCCAGCAGCTCCGACGGTCTCTATGGCTACACCTTC

size: few
D: NA
J: TRBJ1-2
V: TRBV29-1
CDR3: CSAADGTYGYTF
DNA: TGCAGCGCCGCGGACGGAACCTATGGCTACACCTTC

size: NA
D: NA
J: TRBJ2-5
V: TRBV5-6
CDR3: CASSLGQQETQYF
DNA: TGTGCCAGCAGCTTGGGGCAACAAGAGACCCAGTACTTC

size: NA
D: NA
J: TRBJ2-2
V: TRBV10-1
CDR3: CASTGGPQVDTGELFF
DNA: TGCGCCAGCACCGGTGGACCCCAGGTCGACACCGGGGAGCTGTTTTTT

size: NA
D: NA
J: TRBJ2-1
V: TRBV7-9
CDR3: CATREGGFSYNEQFF
DNA: TGTGCCACCCGAGAGGGGGGTTTTTCCTACAATGAGCAGTTCTTC

size: NA
D: NA
J: TRBJ2-7
V: TRBV2
CDR3: CASSDGEYEQYF
DNA: TGTGCCAGCAGCGATGGGGAGTACGAGCAGTACTTC

size: NA
D: NA
J: TRBJ1-4
V: TRBV11-2
CDR3: CASSFVREKLFF
DNA: TGTGCCAGCAGCTTTGTCCGTGAAAAACTGTTTTTT

size: NA
D: NA
J: TRBJ2-6
V: TRBV7-9
CDR3: CAITSGGPSGANVLTF
DNA: TGTGCCATAACGTCAGGGGGGCCCTCTGGGGCCAACGTCCTGACTTTC

size: NA
D: TRBD2
J: TRBJ2-2
V: TRBV13
CDR3: CASSLVGGRRNTGELFF
DNA: TGTGCCAGCAGCTTAGTTGGCGGGAGGCGCAACACCGGGGAGCTGTTTTTT

size: NA
D: NA
J: TRBJ2-1
V: TRBV19
CDR3: CASSILGPDSSSYNEQFF
DNA: TGTGCCAGTAGTATTTTAGGCCCAGACTCGAGCTCCTACAATGAGCAGTTCTTC

size: NA
D: NA
J: TRBJ2-7
V: TRBV6-5
CDR3: CASSYSRGISYEQYF
DNA: TGTGCCAGCAGTTACTCGCGCGGAATTTCCTACGAGCAGTACTTC

size: NA
D: NA
J: TRBJ2-2
V: TRBV18
CDR3: CASSITGSANTGELFF
DNA: TGTGCCAGCTCCATAACAGGGTCCGCGAACACCGGGGAGCTGTTTTTT

size: once
D: NA
J: TRBJ2-1
V: TRBV11-3
CDR3: CASSLDFRDEQFF
DNA: TGTGCCAGCAGCTTAGATTTTAGGGATGAGCAGTTCTTC

size: NA
D: NA
J: TRBJ2-1
V: TRBV5-4
CDR3: CASREGGNEQFF
DNA: TGTGCCAGCAGGGAGGGGGGCAATGAGCAGTTCTTC

size: NA
D: TRBD2
J: TRBJ2-7
V: TRBV15
CDR3: CATSRASGLTYEQYF
DNA: TGTGCCACCAGCAGGGCTAGCGGGTTAACCTACGAGCAGTACTTC

size: NA
D: TRBD1
J: TRBJ1-2
V: TRBV14
CDR3: CASSQSRGLGYTF
DNA: TGTGCCAGCAGCCAGAGCAGGGGGCTAGGCTACACCTTC

size: NA
D: NA
J: TRBJ1-3
V: TRBV15
CDR3: CATSQSTVTSGNTIYF
DNA: TGTGCCACCAGCCAATCGACAGTAACCTCTGGAAACACCATATATTTT

size: NA
D: TRBD1
J: TRBJ1-2
V: TRBV28
CDR3: CASSLRTGFYGYTF
DNA: TGTGCCAGCAGTCTCAGGACAGGGTTCTATGGCTACACCTTC

size: NA
D: TRBD2
J: TRBJ2-7
V: TRBV25-1
CDR3: CASSEFDVTGTTLYEQYF
DNA: TGTGCCAGCAGTGAATTTGACGTCACCGGGACTACTCTGTACGAGCAGTACTTC

size: NA
D: TRBD2
J: TRBJ2-1
V: TRBV15
CDR3: CATSRDWREGRNEQFF
DNA: TGTGCCACCAGCAGAGACTGGCGGGAGGGTAGGAATGAGCAGTTCTTC

size: NA
D: NA
J: TRBJ2-7
V: TRBV28
CDR3: CASMDMSYEQYF
DNA: TGTGCCAGCATGGACATGAGCTACGAGCAGTACTTC

size: NA
D: TRBD1
J: TRBJ2-3
V: TRBV9
CDR3: CASSVEEGAGTHTQYF
DNA: TGTGCCAGCAGCGTAGAAGAGGGGGCAGGCACACATACGCAGTATTTT

size: NA
D: NA
J: TRBJ2-1
V: TRBV29-1
CDR3: CSVAGTNYNEQFF
DNA: TGCAGCGTTGCCGGGACAAACTACAATGAGCAGTTCTTC